Below are 19 T cell receptor beta chains sequenced from a single sample in a study. TCRdb itself ran the RT-PCR reads through MiXCR, one entry per CDR3 protein. The sample lists about 680,000 distinct CDR3 sequences; 13% to 15% were seen once. The specimen sequenced was memory CD4+ T cells from blood. The origin of the receptors is a female donor in good health, serving as a healthy control.

The chain joins TRBV20-1 to TRBJ1-4; a weak D match, TRBD1 (5 bases). This CDR3 has 14 residues. Germline V gene data show CDR1 as DFQATT and CDR2 as SNEGSKA (reference sequence). Trimming took off 6 bases at V and 8 bases at J, with 19 bases between the two ends. CDR3 in amino acids: CSATTHDSSEKLFF. The CDR3 DNA reads as TGCAGTGCAACGACACACGACAGCTCCGAAAAACTGTTTTTT.

The chain uses TRBV20-1 and TRBJ1-1; possible D gene TRBD1, 6 bases. The CDR3 runs to 21 residues. V lost 0 bases and J 1 base, leaving 30 bases between the germline ends. Germline loops: CDR1 DFQATT, CDR2 SNEGSKA (reference sequence). CDR3 DNA: TGCAGTGCTAGAGATTACAGGACAGTAACACCCCGAGGGGAGGGGAACACTGAAGCTTTCTTT. Translated, it gives CSARDYRTVTPRGEGNTEAFF.

This clonotype was observed a few times. The DNA for the CDR3 is TGCAGCGTTGAAGGGCGCGGCCGGGCGTATGGCTACACCTTC. Translated: CSVEGRGRAYGYTF. The gene calls are TRBV29-1 and TRBJ1-2; no firm D call. This CDR3 contains 14 residues. CDR1 is SQVTM and CDR2 is ANQGSEA in the germline V gene. V gave up 1 base and J gave up 5 bases, with 14 bases separating them.

As to this clonotype: Compared with germline, one end of the junction differs, possibly owing to a read error. The chain links TRBV5-1 to TRBJ2-3, with a tentative D call TRBD2 (5 bases). CDR3 length: 13 amino acids. Germline V gene data show CDR1 as SGHRS and CDR2 as YFSETQ. CDR3: CASTRDSRDTQYF. CDR3 nucleotide sequence: TGCGCCAGCACCCGGGATAGCAGAGATACGCAGTATTTT.

The chain links TRBV19 to TRBJ1-3; TRBD1 is a possible D gene (5 bases). The CDR3 length is 14 residues. Germline V gives CDR1 LNHDA, CDR2 SQIVND (reference sequence). Trimming removed 7 bases at V and 0 bases at J, with 10 bases between. CDR3: CASTGTNSGNTIYF. CDR3 in DNA: TGTGCCAGTACAGGGACCAACTCTGGAAACACCATATATTTT.

This rearrangement joins TRBV28 to TRBJ2-7; TRBD1 matches 10 bases. This CDR3 is built from 15 residues. CDR1 is MDHEN, CDR2 SYDVKM, per germline. V lost 3 bases, J lost 3 bases, and 5 bases stayed unmatched. The CDR3 DNA is TGTGCCAGCAGTTTGGTAGGGACAGGGGTCTACGAGCAGTACTTC. Translating it yields CASSLVGTGVYEQYF.

This clonotype turned up a few times. This chain uses TRBV7-2 with TRBJ1-6, with D possibly matching TRBD1 (5 bases). Looked up from germline, CDR1 is SGHTA and CDR2 is FQGNSA. V gave up 1 base and J gave up 7 bases, with 17 bases separating them. This CDR3 spans 17 amino acids. CDR3 sequence reads: CASSLGAVGGGNSPLHF. CDR3 coding DNA: TGTGCCAGCAGCTTAGGAGCGGTGGGGGGAGGGAATTCACCCCTCCACTTT.

This clonotype has only a few counts. V gene TRBV27 combines with J gene TRBJ1-2, with no clear D. Between the trimmed V and J ends, which lost 5 bases and 4 bases, there was a span of 14 bases. Germline CDR1 MNHEY, CDR2 SMNVEV (reference sequence). This CDR3 is 14 amino acids long. Here the CDR3 DNA reads TGTGCCAGCAGTCCCCGCCCGGCGAGCTATGGCTACACCTTC. This sequence encodes CASSPRPASYGYTF.

This clonotype appeared a few times. The chain has TRBV5-1 and TRBJ2-1, with 7 nucleotides matching TRBD1. CDR1 SGHRS and CDR2 YFSETQ come from the germline V gene. CDR3 length: 17 amino acids. The V segment lost 0 bases and the J segment 4 bases; nucleotides outside the gene matches: 10. The CDR3 DNA is TGCGCCAGCAGCTTGGCCTCTTCGAGACAGGGATACAATGAGCAGTTCTTC. Its protein is CASSLASSRQGYNEQFF.

This clonotype showed up just a few times. The V and J genes are TRBV7-2 and TRBJ1-5; D is perhaps TRBD1 (5 bases). The V end lost 1 base, the J end lost 0 bases, and 7 bases lay between the germline ends. CDR1 SGHTA and CDR2 FQGNSA come from the germline V gene. The CDR3 is 15 residues long. Here the CDR3 DNA reads TGTGCCAGCAGCTTAGGACAGACTAGCAATCAGCCCCAGCATTTT. Its protein is CASSLGQTSNQPQHF.

This clonotype was observed at least ten times. The V gene is TRBV20-1, the J gene TRBJ2-5; 9 bases align to TRBD1. With 4 bases clipped from V and 1 base from J, the junction kept 10 bases outside the gene matches. Germline values: CDR1 DFQATT, CDR2 SNEGSKA (reference sequence). There are 16 residues in the CDR3. CDR3 in DNA: TGCAGTGCTACTCCCATCGACAGGGGGGCCCAAGAGACCCAGTACTTC. The encoded protein is CSATPIDRGAQETQYF.

This clonotype has more than one count but fewer than ten. J is TRBJ1-3 and V is TRBV6-1; 9 bases are shared with TRBD1. CDR1 and CDR2 from the germline V gene are MNHNS and SASEGT. V was clipped by 5 bases and J by 0 bases; unmatched bases: 5. CDR3 length: 16 residues. The CDR3 DNA follows: TGTGCCAGCAGTCAACCGGGACAGGGCTCTGGAAACACCATATATTTT. Its protein product is CASSQPGQGSGNTIYF.

The CDR3 here is CASSSLGVSTDTQYF. The DNA for the CDR3 is TGTGCCAGCAGTTCCCTTGGCGTTAGCACAGATACGCAGTATTTT. The V gene is TRBV27, the J gene TRBJ2-3; D ambiguous. Germline-derived CDR1 and CDR2 are MNHEY and SMNVEV (reference sequence). V lost 4 bases, J lost 0 bases, and 11 bases lay in between. CDR3 size: 15 residues.

In this sample, this clonotype turned up a few times. The chain joins TRBV7-8 to TRBJ2-7; D is uncertain. V shed 10 bases and J shed 2 bases, with 24 bases lying between them. The V gene's germline CDR1 is SGHVS and CDR2 FQNEAQ. This CDR3 is 16 amino acids long. The CDR3 region has the DNA TGTGCCACGTACGGCGGCACTGACACCGGCGCCTACGAGCAGTACTTC. Protein product: CATYGGTDTGAYEQYF.

V is TRBV7-2 and J is TRBJ2-3; 10 bases are a match to TRBD2. Germline-derived CDR1 and CDR2 are SGHTA and FQGNSA. Trimming at V came to 6 bases and at J to 2 bases, leaving 5 bases not matched to a gene. CDR3 length: 15 residues. CDR3 nucleotides: TGTGCCAGCAGACTTACTAGCGGGGACACAGATACGCAGTATTTT. Translated: CASRLTSGDTDTQYF.

The chain uses TRBV27 and TRBJ2-1; D gene uncertain. Trimming took off 5 bases at V and 0 bases at J, with 14 bases between the two ends. This CDR3 is built from 16 residues. The germline gives CDR1 MNHEY, CDR2 SMNVEV (reference sequence). CDR3 in DNA: TGTGCCAGCAGTACCCCGGCGGCGCCCTCCTACAATGAGCAGTTCTTC. Translation gives CASSTPAAPSYNEQFF.

The table lists this clonotype with a few counts. This chain joins TRBV10-3 and TRBJ1-1; 8 bases are a match to TRBD1. The CDR3 length is 15 residues. Germline assignment: CDR1 ENHRY and CDR2 SYGVKD. With V trimmed by 7 bases and J by 3 bases, 10 bases remained unmatched. The CDR3 protein is CAITWATGADTEAFF. The CDR3 nucleotides read TGTGCCATCACCTGGGCGACAGGGGCGGACACTGAAGCTTTCTTT.

At least ten counts were recorded for this clonotype. The V call is TRBV7-2, the J call TRBJ1-5; 7 positions match TRBD1. V lost 2 bases and J lost 2; bases outside the gene matches: 6. CDR3 length: 16 residues. Looked up from germline, CDR1 is SGHTA and CDR2 is FQGNSA. The CDR3 sequence: CASSLPTGIGNQPQHF. CDR3 nucleotide sequence: TGTGCCAGCAGCTTACCGACAGGGATTGGCAATCAGCCCCAGCATTTT.

At least ten counts were recorded for this clonotype. The genes are TRBV7-2 and TRBJ1-1; the D is unclear. The germline gives CDR1 SGHTA, CDR2 FQGNSA. Trimming removed 4 bases from V and 1 base from J, with 4 bases in between. The length of the CDR3 is 12 residues. CDR3 bases: TGTGCCAGCAGCTACCCGAACACTGAAGCTTTCTTT. Amino acids: CASSYPNTEAFF.